There are a few counts of the clone carrying this TCR beta chain. Germline trimming cut 7 bases from V and 4 bases from J; bases unmatched to any gene: 12. The CDR3 runs to 15 residues. The sample is drawn from a study of T-cell memory formation after mild COVID-19. TCRdb re-called the 5' RACE reads with MiXCR, one entry per CDR3 protein. The sample comprises 340,000 or so distinct CDR3 sequences, roughly 13% of which are singletons, and around a fifth rests with the top ten. The sample comprised PBMCs or a T cell subset sorted from them (not recorded which). V and J are TRBV12-3 or TRBV12-4 and TRBJ2-5; TRBD1 agrees at 7 bases. This clonotype was sampled from a man younger than 30 who had mild COVID-19 (a few samples of this study predate the infection). Cell type and time point are not known. DNA of the CDR3: TGTGCCAGCACCCCCTCGACAGGGACGATAGAGACCCAGTACTTC. Protein: CASTPSTGTIETQYF.